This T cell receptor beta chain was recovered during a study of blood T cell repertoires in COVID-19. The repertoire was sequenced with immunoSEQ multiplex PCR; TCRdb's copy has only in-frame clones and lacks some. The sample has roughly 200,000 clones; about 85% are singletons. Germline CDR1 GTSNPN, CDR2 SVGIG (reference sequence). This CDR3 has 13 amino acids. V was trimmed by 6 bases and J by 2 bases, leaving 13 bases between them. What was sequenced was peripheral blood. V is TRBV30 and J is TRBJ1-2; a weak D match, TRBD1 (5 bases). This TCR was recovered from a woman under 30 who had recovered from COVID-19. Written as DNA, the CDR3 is TGTGCCTGCCCGGGGGGGGAAAACTATGGCTACACCTTC. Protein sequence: CACPGGENYGYTF.